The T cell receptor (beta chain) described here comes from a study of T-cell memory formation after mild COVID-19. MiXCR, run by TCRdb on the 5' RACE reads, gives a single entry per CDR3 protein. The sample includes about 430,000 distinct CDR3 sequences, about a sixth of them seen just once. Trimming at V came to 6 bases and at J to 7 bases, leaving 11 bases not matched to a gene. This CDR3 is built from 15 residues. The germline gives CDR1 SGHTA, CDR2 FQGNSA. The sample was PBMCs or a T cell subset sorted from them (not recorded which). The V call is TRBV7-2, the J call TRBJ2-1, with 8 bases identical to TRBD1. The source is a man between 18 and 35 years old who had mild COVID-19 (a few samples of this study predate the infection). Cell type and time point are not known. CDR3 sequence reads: CASRYRGSPWNEQFF. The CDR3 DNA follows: TGTGCCAGCAGATACAGGGGGAGTCCCTGGAATGAGCAGTTCTTC.